This T cell receptor (beta chain) was identified in a study of CD8 T cells in ankylosing spondylitis (dated by TCRdb to 2016 to 2017). Study-wide context: To find TCR variants linked to disease, the study profiled T cell receptor beta repertoires in ankylosing spondylitis patients and healthy donors. In total, the full study cohort was made up of 95 to 110 healthy donors and 25 to 30 ankylosing spondylitis patients. Peripheral blood was sampled, and synovial fluid was additionally collected from ankylosing spondylitis patients. Paper-wide results and their limitations: Some motif variants had previously been reported in the synovial fluid and blood of reactive arthritis patients, which suggests shared mechanisms of disease initiation. In peripheral blood, the disease-linked clones were found at relatively low frequencies and had a CD8+ phenotype. The disease-linked clones were reported as significantly enriched in matched synovial fluid samples from ankylosing spondylitis patients. A TCR beta motif made up of several highly homologous amino acid variants appeared to be characteristic of blood from ankylosing spondylitis patients.

Sequencing used an Illumina HiSeq 2500. Quantitative 5'-RACE with molecular barcodes was the method used to prepare the TCR beta libraries. Concerning the study's data processing: A new computational method, built on a probabilistic model of VDJ rearrangement, was used to identify disease-linked TCR variants. Starting from the raw public reads, TCRdb applied fastp trimming at Q25, assembled clones with MiXCR and retained in-frame beta chains. Rows with a matching CDR3 protein are joined into one entry that keeps the most common DNA and genes. TCRdb, rather than the study authors, made the V and J calls. A total of about 200,000 distinct CDR3 sequences appear in this sample, around 13% of them only once. About 17% of the sample is in the top ten clones. This clonotype has a handful of counts. The antigen it recognizes is unknown. Base qualities were left out, and no much larger clone turns up one base away.

CDR1 and CDR2, per the germline V gene, are SGHRS and YFSETQ. Here V drops 3 bases and J drops 4 bases, and the junction holds 8 bases not matched to any gene. From the cysteine through the phenylalanine, the CDR3 covers 16 amino acids. This entry keeps only the CDR3 DNA: 48 bases, framed from base 1. The sequenced sample was blood, either unsorted or a sorted T cell fraction (not recorded which). The TCR was taken from a male donor with ankylosing spondylitis or in good health (not recorded which). Recombination connected TRBV5-1 to TRBJ2-3, and TRBD1 aligns with 10 junction nucleotides. The DNA sequence reads TGCGCCAGCAGCTACACGACAGGGGGCGGCGCAGATACGCAGTATTTT. The translation is CASSYTTGGGADTQYF.